What follows are 10 T cell receptor beta chains derived from one specimen sequenced in a study of T-cell reconstitution after alpha-beta-depleted transplantation in children (dated by TCRdb to the mid-2010s). The library was built by means of PCR. Sequenced on an Illumina HiSeq 2500. To normalize quantification of the TCRbeta repertoire, the TCR libraries were built with molecular barcoding that relied on unique molecular identifiers. The public reads were run again by TCRdb, first through fastp at Q25 and then through MiXCR, and only productive beta chains were kept. Every CDR3 protein is listed once, alongside the most common genes and DNA of its rows. This sample comprises roughly 300,000 distinct CDR3 sequences, 9.9% of them detected only once. The ten largest clones take up around 9.1% of the sample. The sample in question was PBMCs from the stem cell graft donor, obtained from the stem cell graft. The receptor source for this set is a human donor who donated a stem cell graft to a child with SCID.

The CDR3 loop is CATSGSGAYTDTQYF. In nucleotides, the CDR3 is TGTGCCACCAGTGGGAGCGGGGCTTACACAGATACGCAGTATTTT. The chain uses TRBV24-1 and TRBJ2-3; TRBD2 aligns across 7 bases. From germline, CDR1 is KGHDR and CDR2 SFDVKD. The trim removed 5 bases at V and 2 bases at J, leaving 6 bases unmatched. The CDR3 has 15 residues.

This clonotype was found a few times. This chain links TRBV20-1 with TRBJ2-4; 7 bases agree with TRBD2. The length of the CDR3 is 13 residues. Germline CDR1 reads DFQATT; CDR2 reads SNEGSKA (reference sequence). Trimming removed 5 bases from V and 5 bases from J; junction bases left unmatched: 6. The CDR3 nucleotides are TGCAGTGCTTACTTCCGGGGGGAAAACATTCAGTACTTC. This sequence encodes CSAYFRGENIQYF.

The table lists this clonotype with a few counts. The chain carries TRBV5-1 and TRBJ2-5, with D unclear. The CDR3 length is 15 residues. CDR1 is SGHRS and CDR2 is YFSETQ in the germline V gene. The V gene lost 2 bases and the J gene lost 5 bases, with 16 bases spanning the gap. The CDR3 sequence: CASSLATPEWETQYF. The DNA for the CDR3 is TGCGCCAGCAGCTTAGCGACTCCAGAGTGGGAGACCCAGTACTTC.

This clonotype was found many times. This sequence joins TRBV24-1 and TRBJ2-3; D is perhaps TRBD1 or TRBD2 (5 bases each). Trimming left V 0 bases short and J 1 base short, with 10 bases between. Germline-derived CDR1 and CDR2 are KGHDR and SFDVKD. The CDR3 is made up of 16 amino acids. For the CDR3, the DNA is TGTGCCACCAGTGATTTGGGGGGTCAGGGCACAGATACGCAGTATTTT. This codes for CATSDLGGQGTDTQYF.

There are many counts of this clonotype. The chain carries TRBV5-1 and TRBJ1-1; 7 bases line up with TRBD1. CDR3 length: 18 residues. The V gene end was trimmed by 2 bases and the J gene end by 3 bases; junction bases not matched to a gene: 16. Per germline, CDR1 SGHRS and CDR2 YFSETQ. The CDR3 coding sequence is TGCGCCAGCAGCTTTTTCTCACCATCAACAGGGGTGGACACTGAAGCTTTCTTT. It yields the protein CASSFFSPSTGVDTEAFF.

This clonotype appeared many times. This sequence joins TRBV12-3 or TRBV12-4 and TRBJ2-2; no reliable D call. The CDR3 consists of 12 residues. Trimming left V 7 bases short and J 4 bases short, with 7 bases between. CDR3 sequence (DNA): TGTGCCAGCAAGGGTACCACCGGGGAGCTGTTTTTT. Protein product: CASKGTTGELFF.

This clonotype was counted between two and nine times. The genes are TRBV7-2 and TRBJ2-7; a possible D gene is TRBD1 (6 bases). The CDR3 loop spans 16 amino acids. Trimming stripped 5 bases from V and 2 bases from J, with 19 bases between. Germline CDR1 SGHTA, CDR2 FQGNSA. The CDR3 region has the DNA TGTGCCAGCAGCGCAATATCACAGGGATTCACCTACGAGCAGTACTTC. It codes for CASSAISQGFTYEQYF.

This clonotype was detected only a few times. The chain recombines TRBV6-2 or TRBV6-3 with TRBJ2-1, with 7 bases that match TRBD2. The germline V gene has CDR1 MNHEY and CDR2 SVGEGT. After removal of 7 bases from V and 4 bases from J, the junction contained 7 bases not matched to a gene. The CDR3 is 14 amino acids. CDR3 loop: CASMGLPNYNEQFF. The CDR3 DNA reads TGTGCCAGCATGGGACTACCCAATTACAATGAGCAGTTCTTC.

This clonotype occurred a few times. CDR3 residues: CASSTRLAGGAYNEQFF. CDR3 in DNA: TGTGCCAGCAGTACGCGACTAGCGGGGGGCGCCTACAATGAGCAGTTCTTC. The V gene is TRBV12-3 or TRBV12-4, the J gene TRBJ2-1, with 13 bases lining up with TRBD2. CDR3 length equals 17 residues. V shed 5 bases, J shed 2 bases, and the junction held 6 bases outside the gene matches.

This clonotype was picked up a small number of times. The rearrangement links TRBV19 to TRBJ1-5, with D unresolved. Germline lookup yields CDR1 LNHDA and CDR2 SQIVND (reference sequence). Trimming cost V 4 bases and J 4 bases, with 8 bases left between them. This CDR3 has 13 amino acids. DNA for the CDR3: TGTGCCAGTAGTACCCCACCAAATCAGCCCCAGCATTTT. Translated: CASSTPPNQPQHF.